This T cell receptor (beta chain) was recovered during a study of cytomegalovirus exposure and HLA in healthy donors. This PCR relied on a set of 60 Vbeta primers and 13 Jbeta primers. Clones were sequenced by immunoSEQ multiplex PCR, and TCRdb holds only the in-frame ones, with some missing. The sample carries approximately 130,000 clones, about 77% recorded once. Germline V CDR1 and CDR2: SNHLY, FYNNEI. J gave up 2 bases and V 5 bases, and 4 bases lay outside the gene matches. The CDR3 has 14 residues. This TCR came from a man in his forties or fifties in good health and CMV-seronegative. The sample was PBMCs. The chain employs TRBV2 and TRBJ2-3; 7 bases line up with TRBD2. The CDR3 is CASSNLADTDTQYF. The CDR3 DNA follows: TGTGCCAGCAGTAATCTAGCGGACACAGATACGCAGTATTTT.